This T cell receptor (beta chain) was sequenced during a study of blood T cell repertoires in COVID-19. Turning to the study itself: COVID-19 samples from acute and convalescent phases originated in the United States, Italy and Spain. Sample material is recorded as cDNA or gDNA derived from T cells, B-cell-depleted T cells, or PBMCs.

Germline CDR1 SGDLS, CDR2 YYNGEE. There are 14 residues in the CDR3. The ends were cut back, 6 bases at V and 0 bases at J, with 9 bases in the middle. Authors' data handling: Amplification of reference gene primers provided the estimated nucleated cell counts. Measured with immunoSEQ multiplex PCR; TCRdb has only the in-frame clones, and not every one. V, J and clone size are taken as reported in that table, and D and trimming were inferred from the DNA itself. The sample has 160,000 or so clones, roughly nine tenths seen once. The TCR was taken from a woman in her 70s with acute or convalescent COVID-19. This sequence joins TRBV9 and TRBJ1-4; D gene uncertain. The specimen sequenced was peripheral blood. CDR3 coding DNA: TGTGCCAGCACCGGGCGGGCAACTAATGAAAAACTGTTTTTT. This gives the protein CASTGRATNEKLFF. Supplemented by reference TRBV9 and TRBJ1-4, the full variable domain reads DSGVTQTPKHLITATGQRVTLRCSPRSGDLSVYWYQQSLDQGLQFLIQYYNGEERAKGNILERFSAQQFPDLHSELNLSSLELGDSALYFCASTGRATNEKLFFGSGTQLSVL.